This TCR beta chain was sequenced during a study of CD8 T cells in ankylosing spondylitis (dated by TCRdb to about 2017). At the level of the whole study: To find TCR variants linked to disease, the study profiled T cell receptor beta repertoires in ankylosing spondylitis patients and healthy donors. Peripheral blood samples were taken, and synovial fluid was additionally collected from ankylosing spondylitis patients. The full study cohort comprised around 25 ankylosing spondylitis patients and 85 to 120 healthy donors.

Instrument on record: Illumina HiSeq 2500. TCR beta libraries were prepared by quantitative 5'-RACE with molecular barcodes. The source study handled its data this way. A new computational method based on a probabilistic model of VDJ rearrangement was used to identify disease-linked TCR variants. TCRdb cleaned the public reads at Q25 with fastp, built clones with MiXCR and kept in-frame beta chains. Rows with a matching CDR3 protein are joined into one entry that keeps the most common DNA and genes. The V and J calls and clone size are TCRdb's, not the authors'. A total of 220,000 or so distinct CDR3 sequences appear in this sample, roughly 10% of them only once. Together, the top ten hold about 20% of the sample. This clonotype occurred many times. The clone's antigen remains unknown. Base-call qualities are not available, and no considerably larger clone is one nucleotide away. V is cut by 3 bases and J by 6 bases, and the space between the germline ends is 12 bases. The CDR3 measures 13 amino acids from cysteine to phenylalanine. Only the CDR3 DNA is retained, 39 bases long and in frame from the first base.

Overall study outcomes, separate from this receptor: Some of the motif variants had been reported before in the synovial fluid and blood of reactive arthritis patients, a finding that suggests common disease-initiation mechanisms. The disease-linked clones were reported to be significantly enriched in matched synovial fluid samples from ankylosing spondylitis patients. Blood from ankylosing spondylitis patients appeared to be characterized by a TCR beta motif made up of under ten highly homologous amino acid variants. The disease-linked clones had a CD8+ phenotype and were found at relatively low frequencies in peripheral blood.

Recombination joined TRBV12-3 or TRBV12-4 with TRBJ2-7; the D gene is perhaps TRBD1 or TRBD2, as each covers 5 bases. The sequencing input was blood, either unsorted or a sorted T cell fraction (not recorded which). The TCR comes from a male donor with ankylosing spondylitis or in good health (not recorded which). CDR3 loop: CASSFRGDGEQYF. The DNA sequence is TGTGCCAGCAGTTTCAGAGGGGACGGCGAGCAGTACTTC.